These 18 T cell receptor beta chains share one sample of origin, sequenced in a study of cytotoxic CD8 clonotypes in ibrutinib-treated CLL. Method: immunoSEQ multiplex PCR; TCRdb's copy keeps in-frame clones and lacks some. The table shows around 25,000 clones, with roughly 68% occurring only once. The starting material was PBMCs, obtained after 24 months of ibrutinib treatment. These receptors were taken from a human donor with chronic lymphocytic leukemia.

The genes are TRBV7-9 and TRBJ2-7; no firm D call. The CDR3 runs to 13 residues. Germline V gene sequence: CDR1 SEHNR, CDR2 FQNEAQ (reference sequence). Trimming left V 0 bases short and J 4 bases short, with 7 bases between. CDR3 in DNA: TGTGCCAGCAGCTTAGCGATCGAGTACGAGCAGTACTTC. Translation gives CASSLAIEYEQYF.

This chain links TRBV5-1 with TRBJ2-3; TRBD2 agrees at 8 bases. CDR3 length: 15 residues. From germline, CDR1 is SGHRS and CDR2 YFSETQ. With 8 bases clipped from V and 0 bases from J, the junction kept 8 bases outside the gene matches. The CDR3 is CASSVAGGSTDTQYF. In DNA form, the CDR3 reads TGCGCCAGTTCAGTGGCGGGGGGAAGCACAGATACGCAGTATTTT.

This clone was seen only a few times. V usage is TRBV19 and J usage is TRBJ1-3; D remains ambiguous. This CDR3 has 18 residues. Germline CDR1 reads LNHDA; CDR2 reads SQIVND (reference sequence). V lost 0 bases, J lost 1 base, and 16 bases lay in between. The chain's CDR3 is CASSIDTSKRQSGNTIYF. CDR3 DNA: TGTGCCAGTAGTATAGATACGTCTAAGCGCCAATCTGGAAACACCATATATTTT.

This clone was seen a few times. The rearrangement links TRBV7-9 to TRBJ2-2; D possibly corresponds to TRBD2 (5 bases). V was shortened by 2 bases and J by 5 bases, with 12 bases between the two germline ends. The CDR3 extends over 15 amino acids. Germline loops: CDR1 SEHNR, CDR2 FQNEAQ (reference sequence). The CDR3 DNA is TGTGCCAGCAGCTTAAGGGCAAGCGGTACCGGGGAGCTGTTTTTT. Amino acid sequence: CASSLRASGTGELFF.

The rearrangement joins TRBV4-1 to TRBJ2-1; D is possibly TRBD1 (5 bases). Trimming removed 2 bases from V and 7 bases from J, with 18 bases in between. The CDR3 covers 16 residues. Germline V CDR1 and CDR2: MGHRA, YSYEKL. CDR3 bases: TGCGCCAGCAGCCAACCTACAAGGGGTCCTCGGAATGAGCAGTTCTTC. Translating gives CASSQPTRGPRNEQFF.

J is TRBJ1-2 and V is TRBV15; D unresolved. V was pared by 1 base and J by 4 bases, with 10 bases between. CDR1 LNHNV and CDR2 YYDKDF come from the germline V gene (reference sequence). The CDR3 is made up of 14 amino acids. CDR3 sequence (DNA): TGTGCCACCAGCAGAGGGCAGGCTGGCTATGGCTACACCTTC. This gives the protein CATSRGQAGYGYTF. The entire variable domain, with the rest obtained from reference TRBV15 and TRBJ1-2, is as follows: DAMVIQNPRYQVTQFGKPVTLSCSQTLNHNVMYWYQQKSSQAPKLLFHYYDKDFNNEADTPDNFQSRRPNTSFCFLDIRSPGLGDTAMYLCATSRGQAGYGYTFGSGTRLTVV.

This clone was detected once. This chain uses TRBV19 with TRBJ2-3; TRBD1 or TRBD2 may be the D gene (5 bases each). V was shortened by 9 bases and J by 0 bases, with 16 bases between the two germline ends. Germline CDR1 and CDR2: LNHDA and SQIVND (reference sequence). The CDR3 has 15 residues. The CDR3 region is CASRGTASSTDTQYF. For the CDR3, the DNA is TGTGCCAGCCGGGGCACGGCCTCTAGCACAGATACGCAGTATTTT.

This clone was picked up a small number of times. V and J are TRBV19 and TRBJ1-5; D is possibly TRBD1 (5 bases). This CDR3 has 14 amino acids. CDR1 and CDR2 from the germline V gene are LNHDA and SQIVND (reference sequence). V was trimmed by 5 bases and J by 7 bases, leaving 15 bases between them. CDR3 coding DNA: TGTGCCAGTAGTGGATCGCAGGGCCGACAGCCCCAGCATTTT. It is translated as CASSGSQGRQPQHF. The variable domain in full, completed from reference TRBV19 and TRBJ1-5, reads DGGITQSPKYLFRKEGQNVTLSCEQNLNHDAMYWYRQDPGQGLRLIYYSQIVNDFQKGDIAEGYSVSREKKESFPLTVTSAQKNPTAFYLCASSGSQGRQPQHFGDGTRLSIL.

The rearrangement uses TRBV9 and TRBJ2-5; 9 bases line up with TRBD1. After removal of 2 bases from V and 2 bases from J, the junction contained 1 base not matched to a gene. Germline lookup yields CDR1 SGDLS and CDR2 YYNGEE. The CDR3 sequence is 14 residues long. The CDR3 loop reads CASSVDRGQETQYF. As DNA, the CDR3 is TGTGCCAGCAGCGTCGACAGGGGGCAAGAGACCCAGTACTTC.

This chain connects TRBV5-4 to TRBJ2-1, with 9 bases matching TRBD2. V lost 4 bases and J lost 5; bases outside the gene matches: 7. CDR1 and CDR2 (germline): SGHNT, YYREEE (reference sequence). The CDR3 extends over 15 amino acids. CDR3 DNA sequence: TGTGCCAGCAGCCCCCAGCGGGGGGTAGACAATGAGCAGTTCTTC. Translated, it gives CASSPQRGVDNEQFF.

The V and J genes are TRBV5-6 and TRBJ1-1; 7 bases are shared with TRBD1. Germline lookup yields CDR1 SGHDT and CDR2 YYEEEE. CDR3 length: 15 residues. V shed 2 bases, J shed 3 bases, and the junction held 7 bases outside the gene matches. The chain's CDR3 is CASSLYRGAYTEAFF. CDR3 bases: TGTGCCAGCAGCTTATACAGGGGAGCGTACACTGAAGCTTTCTTT.

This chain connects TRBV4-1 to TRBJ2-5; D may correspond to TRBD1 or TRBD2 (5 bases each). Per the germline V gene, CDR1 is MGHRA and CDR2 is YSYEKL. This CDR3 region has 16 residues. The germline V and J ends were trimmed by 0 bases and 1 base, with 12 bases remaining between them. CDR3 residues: CASSQDGTLSQETQYF. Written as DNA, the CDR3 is TGCGCCAGCAGCCAAGATGGGACCCTCTCCCAAGAGACCCAGTACTTC.

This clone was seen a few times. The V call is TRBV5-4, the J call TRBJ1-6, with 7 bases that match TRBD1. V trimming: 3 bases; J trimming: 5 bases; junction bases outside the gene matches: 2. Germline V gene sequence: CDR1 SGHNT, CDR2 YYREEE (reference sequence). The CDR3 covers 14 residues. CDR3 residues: CASSSTGNNSPLHF. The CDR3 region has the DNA TGTGCCAGCAGCTCGACAGGGAATAATTCACCCCTCCACTTT.

The CDR3 DNA is TGCGCCAGCAGCTTAGGGGTAGCGGGGACCGGTGAGCAGTACTTC. It yields the protein CASSLGVAGTGEQYF. The chain is built from TRBV5-1 and TRBJ2-7; 8 bases align to TRBD2. After removal of 2 bases from V and 7 bases from J, the junction contained 11 bases not matched to a gene. Germline CDR1 SGHRS, CDR2 YFSETQ. This CDR3 has 15 residues.

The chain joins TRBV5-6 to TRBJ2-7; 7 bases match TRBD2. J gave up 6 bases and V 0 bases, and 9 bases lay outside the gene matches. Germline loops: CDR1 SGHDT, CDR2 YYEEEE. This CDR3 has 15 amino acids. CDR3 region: CASSLAVRGNGEQYF. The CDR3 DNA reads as TGTGCCAGCAGCTTGGCCGTGCGGGGGAACGGCGAGCAGTACTTC.

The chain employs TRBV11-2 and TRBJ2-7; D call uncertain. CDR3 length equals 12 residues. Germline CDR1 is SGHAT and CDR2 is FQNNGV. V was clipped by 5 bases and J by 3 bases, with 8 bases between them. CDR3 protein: CASSPGIYEQYF. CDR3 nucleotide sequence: TGTGCCAGCAGCCCAGGAATCTACGAGCAGTACTTC.

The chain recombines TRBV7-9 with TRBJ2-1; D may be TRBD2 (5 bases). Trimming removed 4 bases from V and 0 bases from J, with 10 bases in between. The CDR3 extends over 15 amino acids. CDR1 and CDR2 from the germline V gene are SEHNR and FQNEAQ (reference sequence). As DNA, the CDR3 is TGTGCCAGCAGCTCCGTGGGAGACTCCTACAATGAGCAGTTCTTC. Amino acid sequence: CASSSVGDSYNEQFF.

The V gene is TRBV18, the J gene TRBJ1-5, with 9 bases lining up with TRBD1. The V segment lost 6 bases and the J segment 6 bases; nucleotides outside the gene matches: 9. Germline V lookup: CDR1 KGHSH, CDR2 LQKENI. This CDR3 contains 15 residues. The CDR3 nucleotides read TGTGCCAGCTCCCGGGGACAGGGCGCAGGTCAGCCCCAGCATTTT. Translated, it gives CASSRGQGAGQPQHF.